Below, 28 T cell receptor beta chains from the same sample are listed, as sequenced in a study of T cells in Graves' hyperthyroidism and ophthalmopathy. TCR beta CDR3 sequences were amplified from RNA transcripts. Primed by the HTBI set, a first-round RT-PCR was run on the TCR CDR3. TCRdb recomputed calls from the multiplex PCR reads with MiXCR, one row per CDR3 protein. The sample includes 490,000 or so distinct CDR3 sequences, about 16% of them seen just once. What was sequenced was blood. These receptors came from a young woman with Graves' ophthalmopathy.

This clonotype was observed many times. The rearrangement uses TRBV12-3 or TRBV12-4 and TRBJ2-3; D is uncertain. V was clipped by 3 bases and J by 2 bases, with 9 bases between them. The CDR3 extends over 14 amino acids. The CDR3 reads CASSFLPNTDTQYF. The CDR3 DNA reads as TGTGCCAGCAGTTTTTTACCTAACACAGATACGCAGTATTTT.

This clonotype was found many times. V gene TRBV5-6 combines with J gene TRBJ1-1; D gene ambiguous. There are 15 residues in the CDR3. CDR1 is SGHDT, CDR2 YYEEEE, per germline. Trimming left V 2 bases short and J 1 base short, with 12 bases between. CDR3 protein: CASSFQRGRNTEAFF. CDR3 sequence (DNA): TGTGCCAGCAGCTTCCAGAGAGGGCGGAACACTGAAGCTTTCTTT.

The genes are TRBV13 and TRBJ1-1; D call uncertain. V lost 5 bases to trimming and J lost 0 bases, with 13 bases between them. The CDR3 sequence is 15 residues long. The V gene's germline CDR1 is PRHDT and CDR2 FYEKMQ (reference sequence). Written as DNA, the CDR3 is TGTGCCAGCAGCCCCCTTGCAGGATTGAACACTGAAGCTTTCTTT. Protein product: CASSPLAGLNTEAFF.

This clonotype was counted a few times. The chain has TRBV4-1 and TRBJ2-4; the D gene could be TRBD1 or TRBD2 (6 bases each). The germline V gene has CDR1 MGHRA and CDR2 YSYEKL. Deletions cut 1 base from V and 7 bases from J, with 14 bases between. This CDR3 region has 15 residues. In nucleotides, the CDR3 is TGCGCCAGCAGCCAAGGGCCGGGGGCGCCGAACATTCAGTACTTC. Residues: CASSQGPGAPNIQYF.

The chain joins TRBV11-2 to TRBJ1-5, with 7 nucleotides matching TRBD1. The V segment lost 5 bases and the J segment 4 bases; nucleotides outside the gene matches: 5. The CDR3 runs 14 residues. Germline CDR1 SGHAT, CDR2 FQNNGV. The CDR3 DNA is TGTGCCAGCAGCGTTGACAGGGTAAATCAGCCCCAGCATTTT. The encoded protein is CASSVDRVNQPQHF.

At least ten counts were recorded for this clonotype. The chain combines TRBV18 with TRBJ1-1, with TRBD1 as a possible D gene (5 bases). Germline V CDR1 and CDR2: KGHSH, LQKENI. Trimming removed 1 base at V and 5 bases at J, with 8 bases between. The length of the CDR3 is 13 residues. CDR3 bases: TGTGCCAGCTCACCACGGGGGGAGACTGAAGCTTTCTTT. This gives the protein CASSPRGETEAFF. The whole variable domain, filled in from reference TRBV18 and TRBJ1-1, reads NAGVMQNPRHLVRRRGQEARLRCSPMKGHSHVYWYRQLPEEGLKFMVYLQKENIIDESGMPKERFSAEFPKEGPSILRIQQVVRGDSAAYFCASSPRGETEAFFGQGTRLTVV.

The chain employs TRBV30 and TRBJ2-2; 7 bases map to TRBD2. Germline CDR1 reads GTSNPN; CDR2 reads SVGIG (reference sequence). Trimming at V came to 2 bases and at J to 3 bases, leaving 12 bases not matched to a gene. This CDR3 is 17 amino acids long. The CDR3 sequence: CAWSSRGLVFDTGELFF. The CDR3 bases are TGTGCCTGGAGTTCCCGCGGACTAGTATTCGACACCGGGGAGCTGTTTTTT.

CDR3 coding DNA: TGTGCCAGCAGCTTAGACGGAAGCGCCGGGGAGCTGTTTTTT. Its protein is CASSLDGSAGELFF. This chain connects TRBV7-9 to TRBJ2-2; D remains unclear. Trimming took off 1 base at V and 6 bases at J, with 9 bases between the two ends. The germline V gene encodes CDR1 SEHNR and CDR2 FQNEAQ (reference sequence). This CDR3 comprises 14 residues.

In this sample, this clonotype turned up a few times. A much more abundant neighbour one base away suggests this may be a read error. The V gene is TRBV7-2, the J gene TRBJ2-7; TRBD1 matches 7 bases. V dropped 8 bases and J dropped 3; count of bases not matched to a gene: 7. This CDR3 is 13 amino acids long. Germline lookup yields CDR1 SGHTA and CDR2 FQGNSA. The CDR3 here is CASGYRDSYEQYF. In DNA form, the CDR3 reads TGTGCCAGCGGCTACCGGGACAGCTACGAGCAGTACTTC.

This clonotype was picked up many times. The rearrangement joins TRBV30 to TRBJ1-1; D is possibly TRBD1 (5 bases). The germline gives CDR1 GTSNPN, CDR2 SVGIG (reference sequence). V was trimmed by 0 bases and J by 8 bases, leaving 7 bases between them. The CDR3 contains 11 residues. CDR3 nucleotides: TGTGCCTGGAGTGTGACAGAGGAAGCTTTCTTT. Translating it yields CAWSVTEEAFF. Together with reference TRBV30 and TRBJ1-1, the CDR3 gives the full variable domain: SQTIHQWPATLVQPVGSPLSLECTVEGTSNPNLYWYRQAAGRGLQLLFYSVGIGQISSEVPQNLSASRPQDRQFILSSKKLLLSDSGFYLCAWSVTEEAFFGQGTRLTVV.

CDR3 nucleotide sequence: TGTGCCATCAGTGAGTCTCTAGCGGGGGCGTACAATGAGCAGTTCTTC. Protein product: CAISESLAGAYNEQFF. The rearrangement uses TRBV10-3 and TRBJ2-1; 10 bases match TRBD2. The CDR3 consists of 16 residues. Per the germline V gene, CDR1 is ENHRY and CDR2 is SYGVKD. The V segment lost 0 bases and the J segment 4 bases; nucleotides outside the gene matches: 3.

This clonotype was counted at least ten times. This chain joins TRBV11-3 and TRBJ2-7; 7 bases agree with TRBD1. The J segment lost 0 bases and the V segment lost 5 bases, leaving 4 bases of the junction unmatched. Per the germline V gene, CDR1 is SGHNT and CDR2 is YENEEA. This CDR3 contains 14 residues. In DNA, the CDR3 is TGTGCCAGCAGCCGAGGGGGCGACTCCTACGAGCAGTACTTC. Amino acids: CASSRGGDSYEQYF.

This clonotype showed up many times. This rearrangement joins TRBV7-7 to TRBJ2-5; D perhaps matches TRBD2 (5 bases). The CDR3 length is 16 residues. V lost 2 bases, J lost 2 bases, and 15 bases lay in between. CDR1 is SSHAT and CDR2 is FNYEAQ in the germline V gene (reference sequence). CDR3 in amino acids: CASSLRGRTGQETQYF. In DNA form, the CDR3 reads TGTGCCAGCAGCTTACGGGGTCGGACGGGACAAGAGACCCAGTACTTC.

CDR3 amino acids: CSAIDGGRPYGYTF. As DNA, the CDR3 is TGCAGTGCCATTGATGGAGGGAGGCCCTATGGCTACACCTTC. The V gene is TRBV20-1, the J gene TRBJ1-2; no clear D gene. The CDR3 length is 14 residues. Per germline, CDR1 DFQATT and CDR2 SNEGSKA (reference sequence). Trimming took off 6 bases at V and 4 bases at J, with 18 bases between the two ends.

This clonotype has ten or more counts. This chain joins TRBV7-2 and TRBJ2-7, with 7 bases that match TRBD1. J lost 3 bases, V lost 5 bases, and 10 bases had no gene match. Germline CDR1 and CDR2: SGHTA and FQGNSA. CDR3 length equals 15 residues. The CDR3 reads CASSTRQGGIYEQYF. The CDR3 DNA is TGTGCCAGCAGCACCCGACAGGGCGGAATCTACGAGCAGTACTTC.

This clonotype was observed a handful of times. This chain uses TRBV11-2 with TRBJ2-2; D is perhaps TRBD2 (7 bases). From germline, CDR1 is SGHAT and CDR2 FQNNGV. The CDR3 length is 17 residues. Deletions cut 0 bases from V and 1 base from J, with 12 bases between. The chain's CDR3 is CASSLDGGGGNTGELFF. CDR3 nucleotides: TGTGCCAGCAGCTTAGATGGGGGCGGGGGGAACACCGGGGAGCTGTTTTTT.

The V call is TRBV5-1, the J call TRBJ2-3, with unresolved D. V was clipped by 4 bases and J by 1 base, with 25 bases between them. The germline gives CDR1 SGHRS, CDR2 YFSETQ. The CDR3 consists of 19 residues. CDR3 sequence: CASSVKLVAGLSRTDTQYF. The CDR3 coding sequence is TGCGCCAGCAGCGTCAAGCTTGTTGCTGGGTTATCTCGCACAGATACGCAGTATTTT.

The sample holds a few counts of this clonotype. A read error is possible here, since a much larger clone lies one base away. The chain employs TRBV7-2 and TRBJ1-1; D ambiguous. The CDR3 contains 15 residues. In germline, CDR1 is SGHTA, CDR2 FQGNSA. Trimming removed 3 bases from V and 0 bases from J, with 11 bases in between. The CDR3 sequence: CASSLAGRMNTEAFF. CDR3 nucleotides: TGTGCCAGCAGCTTGGCAGGACGGATGAACACTGAAGCTTTCTTT.

This clonotype showed up just once. V gene TRBV19 combines with J gene TRBJ2-5; 7 bases line up with TRBD1. Per germline, CDR1 LNHDA and CDR2 SQIVND (reference sequence). The CDR3 length is 14 residues. J gave up 5 bases and V 4 bases, and 7 bases lay outside the gene matches. The CDR3 sequence is CASSRDRAVETQYF. The CDR3 bases are TGTGCCAGTAGTAGAGACAGGGCTGTGGAGACCCAGTACTTC.

In the case of this clonotype: A read error may explain this, as a much larger clone is one base away. This chain joins TRBV5-1 and TRBJ2-1; no clear D. V was pared by 0 bases and J by 4 bases, with 14 bases between. Germline CDR1 and CDR2: SGHRS and YFSETQ. The CDR3 extends over 16 amino acids. The CDR3 nucleotides are TGCGCCAGCAGCTTGGTAGTGGGAACTGGTTACAATGAGCAGTTCTTC. This translates into CASSLVVGTGYNEQFF. Using reference TRBV5-1 and TRBJ2-1 for the parts outside the CDR3, the full variable domain is KAGVTQTPRYLIKTRGQQVTLSCSPISGHRSVSWYQQTPGQGLQFLFEYFSETQRNKGNFPGRFSGRQFSNSRSEMNVSTLELGDSALYLCASSLVVGTGYNEQFFGPGTRLTVL.

V is TRBV20-1 and J is TRBJ1-1, with no clear D. The CDR3 spans 12 residues. In germline, CDR1 is DFQATT, CDR2 SNEGSKA (reference sequence). V was cut by 1 base and J by 7 bases, with 10 bases left in between. The CDR3 spells CSARGAANEAFF. Written as DNA, the CDR3 is TGCAGTGCTAGAGGGGCAGCAAATGAAGCTTTCTTT.

Many counts were recorded for this clonotype. This chain uses TRBV11-2 with TRBJ2-3, with 7 bases lining up with TRBD1. The CDR3 extends over 14 amino acids. Germline CDR1 reads SGHAT; CDR2 reads FQNNGV. Losses at the gene ends were 5 bases for V and 3 bases for J; bases not matched to a gene: 5. The CDR3 here is CASSNDRVTDTQYF. CDR3 in DNA: TGTGCCAGCAGCAACGACAGGGTAACAGATACGCAGTATTTT.

The chain recombines TRBV4-1 with TRBJ2-5; D unresolved. The CDR3 extends over 14 amino acids. V dropped 0 bases and J dropped 2 bases, with 7 bases sitting between them. Looked up from germline, CDR1 is MGHRA and CDR2 is YSYEKL. The CDR3 DNA is TGCGCCAGCAGCCAAGATAGCAATCAAGAGACCCAGTACTTC. Protein: CASSQDSNQETQYF.

In its sample, this clonotype was seen many times. This chain joins TRBV30 and TRBJ1-6; weak D call: TRBD1 (5 bases). This CDR3 contains 14 residues. The V end was cut by 3 bases, the J end by 7 bases, with 13 bases between. Germline CDR1 and CDR2: GTSNPN and SVGIG (reference sequence). CDR3 sequence reads: CAWSYQGPNSPLHF. CDR3 coding DNA: TGTGCCTGGAGCTATCAGGGACCGAATTCACCCCTCCACTTT.

This clonotype was observed many times. The gene calls are TRBV20-1 and TRBJ2-1; TRBD1 might be the D (10 bases). CDR1 and CDR2 (germline): DFQATT, SNEGSKA (reference sequence). The CDR3 extends over 19 amino acids. V was clipped by 4 bases and J by 7 bases, with 32 bases between them. The CDR3 DNA reads TGCAGTGCTACGGGACAGGGGATTCCCAGTTACGCGGGAGGGAATGAGCAGTTCTTC. Protein: CSATGQGIPSYAGGNEQFF.

This clonotype was seen repeatedly, ten times or more. The chain uses TRBV6-2 or TRBV6-3 and TRBJ2-7; tentative D call: TRBD1 (6 bases). The CDR3 is 16 residues long. Trimming took 0 bases from V and 3 from J, leaving 15 bases between them. Germline V gives CDR1 MNHEY, CDR2 SVGEGT. The CDR3 nucleotides read TGTGCCAGCAGTTACTCGGACAGACAGCCCGACTACGAGCAGTACTTC. Translation: CASSYSDRQPDYEQYF.

The table lists this clonotype with many counts. The chain employs TRBV11-2 and TRBJ2-3; D is tentatively TRBD1 or TRBD2 (5 bases each). This CDR3 contains 13 residues. V was clipped by 5 bases and J by 4 bases, with 10 bases between them. Germline CDR1 SGHAT, CDR2 FQNNGV. In DNA form, the CDR3 reads TGTGCCAGCAGCGGACGGGGCCCAGATACGCAGTATTTT. Protein product: CASSGRGPDTQYF.

As concerns this clonotype: One base away lies a much larger clone, so this may be a sequencing read error. The chain carries TRBV28 and TRBJ2-7; D ambiguous. CDR3 size: 15 residues. Germline CDR1 reads MDHEN; CDR2 reads SYDVKM. The CDR3 sequence is CVSSLGRRYAYEQYF. DNA for the CDR3: TGTGTCAGCAGTTTAGGTAGGAGATACGCCTACGAGCAGTACTTC.